The 16 T cell receptor beta chains below were found in one sample sequenced in a study of cytomegalovirus exposure and HLA in healthy donors. Primers: 60 Vbeta forward and 13 Jbeta reverse. Profiling relied on immunoSEQ multiplex PCR, and the TCRdb table lists in-frame clones only, not all of them. Here the sample spans about 80,000 clones, roughly 65% being singletons. The sequencing sample was made of PBMCs. These receptors were collected from a male donor in good health and CMV-seropositive.

In its sample, this clone was seen once. V gene TRBV5-1 combines with J gene TRBJ2-5, with D tentatively TRBD1 (6 bases). The better agreement between TRBJ2-7 and the DNA end casts doubt on the J call. Germline loops: CDR1 SGHRS, CDR2 YFSETQ. The CDR3 loop spans 13 amino acids. The CDR3 coding sequence is TGCGCCAGCAGCAACAACCAGGGGTACGAGCAGTACTTC. Translating gives CASSNNQGYEQYF.

This chain joins TRBV30 and TRBJ1-1; the match to TRBD1 covers 8 bases. The J segment lost 1 base and the V segment lost 5 bases, leaving 0 bases of the junction unmatched. Germline assignment: CDR1 GTSNPN and CDR2 SVGIG (reference sequence). This CDR3 has 12 residues. The CDR3 spells CAWGTGNTEAFF. The DNA for the CDR3 is TGTGCCTGGGGGACAGGGAACACTGAAGCTTTCTTT.

Remarks on this clone: The junction shows a germline mismatch at one end, possibly a read error. The CDR3 nucleotides read TGTGCCCGCAGCCCCCCGGGAGCGGGGAGCACAGATACGCAGTATTTT. It yields the protein CARSPPGAGSTDTQYF. V and J are TRBV5-4 and TRBJ2-3; TRBD2 matches at 7 bases. Germline V gives CDR1 SGHNT, CDR2 YYREEE (reference sequence). The CDR3 length is 16 residues.

The chain joins TRBV6-5 to TRBJ2-7; 10 bases agree with TRBD1. Germline-derived CDR1 and CDR2 are MNHEY and SVGAGI. V was clipped by 6 bases and J by 4 bases; unmatched bases: 6. The CDR3 length is 14 residues. DNA of the CDR3: TGTGCCAGCAGCCTGACAGGGGGCCCGTACGAGCAGTACTTC. Protein product: CASSLTGGPYEQYF.

The V call is TRBV4-1, the J call TRBJ2-3; D is possibly TRBD1 (5 bases). With 1 base removed from V and 0 bases from J, the gap between germline ends came to 8 bases. This CDR3 region has 15 residues. Germline values: CDR1 MGHRA, CDR2 YSYEKL. The DNA for the CDR3 is TGCGCCAGCAGCCAAGGACAGACTAGCACAGATACGCAGTATTTT. It translates to CASSQGQTSTDTQYF.

The V and J genes are TRBV4-3 and TRBJ2-2; D is uncertain. The CDR3 spans 15 residues. V lost 0 bases, J lost 7 bases, and 12 bases lay in between. CDR1 is LGHNA and CDR2 is YSLEER in the germline V gene. The CDR3 reads CASSQETSFSGELFF. In DNA, the CDR3 is TGCGCCAGCAGCCAAGAAACCAGTTTCAGCGGGGAGCTGTTTTTT.

This chain links TRBV11-2 with TRBJ2-5; D gene uncertain. Germline CDR1 is SGHAT and CDR2 is FQNNGV. The CDR3 spans 14 residues. Trimming cost V 3 bases and J 5 bases, with 13 bases left between them. CDR3 coding DNA: TGTGCCAGCAGCTTTCTATCCCCAGGCGAGACCCAGTACTTC. Residues: CASSFLSPGETQYF.

The chain carries TRBV5-5 and TRBJ1-4; TRBD1 is a possible D gene (6 bases). Germline V gene sequence: CDR1 SGHKS, CDR2 YYEKEE (reference sequence). V lost 4 bases, J lost 7 bases, and 17 bases lay in between. This CDR3 region has 15 residues. CDR3 nucleotides: TGTGCCAGCAGCACAACAGGGACCGGAGGTGAAAAACTGTTTTTT. The encoded protein is CASSTTGTGGEKLFF.

In DNA, the CDR3 is TGTGCCAGCAGTTACTCGGCAGGGGGTGATGAAAAACTGTTTTTT. Encoded protein: CASSYSAGGDEKLFF. The chain recombines TRBV6-5 with TRBJ1-4; TRBD1 agrees at 7 bases. This CDR3 has 15 residues. Germline-derived CDR1 and CDR2 are MNHEY and SVGAGI. With 0 bases clipped from V and 6 bases from J, the junction kept 4 bases outside the gene matches.

The rearrangement joins TRBV7-8 to TRBJ1-6; maybe TRBD1 (5 bases). The V gene's germline CDR1 is SGHVS and CDR2 FQNEAQ. The V end was cut by 0 bases, the J end by 6 bases, with 9 bases between. The CDR3 totals 15 residues. The CDR3 coding sequence is TGTGCCAGCAGCTTAGCAGGGGACTCTAATTCACCCCTCCACTTT. Translation: CASSLAGDSNSPLHF.

V and J are TRBV11-3 and TRBJ2-1, with D tentatively TRBD1 (6 bases). The germline CDR1 and CDR2 sequences are SGHNT and YENEEA. V was shortened by 4 bases and J by 9 bases, with 16 bases between the two germline ends. The CDR3 is 14 amino acids. CDR3 sequence: CASSSGLTQGEQFF. The CDR3 nucleotides are TGTGCCAGCAGCTCGGGCCTCACACAGGGTGAGCAGTTCTTC.

The chain uses TRBV6-5 and TRBJ1-5; a possible D gene is TRBD1 (5 bases). CDR1 is MNHEY, CDR2 SVGAGI, per germline. V was clipped by 6 bases and J by 6 bases, with 9 bases between them. There are 12 residues in the CDR3. The CDR3 is CASSQGSQPQHF. CDR3 bases: TGTGCCAGCAGCCAGGGAAGTCAGCCCCAGCATTTT.

The rearrangement joins TRBV30 to TRBJ1-3; D unclear. The CDR3 runs to 15 residues. V was shortened by 3 bases and J by 2 bases, with 14 bases between the two germline ends. CDR1 is GTSNPN and CDR2 is SVGIG in the germline V gene (reference sequence). The CDR3 region is CAWRADLSAGNTIYF. The CDR3 DNA reads TGTGCCTGGAGGGCCGACTTGTCGGCTGGAAACACCATATATTTT.

In nucleotides, the CDR3 is TGTGCCACCAGCAGAGACGTGGGGGCCAAGGGCCGAGCCAAAAACATTCAGTACTTC. It translates to CATSRDVGAKGRAKNIQYF. The chain combines TRBV15 with TRBJ2-4, with D perhaps TRBD1 (6 bases). The V gene's germline CDR1 is LNHNV and CDR2 YYDKDF (reference sequence). The CDR3 is 19 amino acids. The germline V and J ends were trimmed by 0 bases and 0 bases, with 18 bases remaining between them.

The chain is built from TRBV19 and TRBJ1-4; D is uncertain. The CDR3 loop spans 15 amino acids. With 5 bases removed from V and 7 bases from J, the gap between germline ends came to 17 bases. Germline V gene lookup returns CDR1 LNHDA and CDR2 SQIVND (reference sequence). CDR3 bases: TGTGCCAGTAGTTTCGGCGAGGTGCGGGGTGAAAAACTGTTTTTT. It is translated as CASSFGEVRGEKLFF.

This chain uses TRBV30 with TRBJ2-3; 15 nucleotides align to TRBD2. Trimming took 5 bases from V and 3 from J; bases not matched to a gene: 12. Germline V lookup: CDR1 GTSNPN, CDR2 SVGIG (reference sequence). The CDR3 extends over 18 amino acids. The CDR3 nucleotides read TGTGCCTGGGGGGGACTAGCGGGGGGCCTAGGGACGACAGATACGCAGTATTTT. It specifies CAWGGLAGGLGTTDTQYF.